The sequence of this T cell receptor beta chain was determined in a study of OX40 agonist ivuxolimab in advanced cancers. Clones were read by immunoSEQ multiplex PCR, and TCRdb kept only the in-frame ones, dropping some. The sample records approximately 50,000 clones, 75% to 90% being singletons. The CDR3 totals 13 residues. Trimming removed 3 bases from V and 5 bases from J, with 10 bases in between. Germline V gene data show CDR1 as SEHNR and CDR2 as FQNEAQ (reference sequence). Study-wide findings and caveats: Circulating CD4+ and CD8+ T cells showed clonal expansion by week 6 at 0.1 to 3.0 mg/kg. The average count of expanded clones was higher among CD8+ T cells than among CD4+.

This clone showed up just a few times. Its antigen is currently unknown. The V gene is TRBV7-9, the J gene TRBJ1-1; D is unresolved. The material sequenced was CD4+ or CD8+ T cells sorted from blood, taken in a trial of the OX40 agonist ivuxolimab. The TCR was taken from an adult with an advanced solid tumor such as melanoma, head and neck, liver or kidney cancer. The CDR3 sequence is CASSFGKGTEAFF. The CDR3 nucleotides are TGTGCCAGCAGCTTTGGAAAGGGTACTGAAGCTTTCTTT.